The clone carrying this T cell receptor beta chain was seen more than once but under ten times. Antigen specificity is unknown. The data stem from a study of beta chain features in type 1 diabetes. General study results and limits: The study found moderately but significantly shorter TCRB CDR3s in all four CD4+ subsets of Type 1 diabetes patients.

Sequenced material consisted of expressed TCRB transcripts (all of the isolated RNA was reverse transcribed). Repertoires were generated with immunoSEQ multiplex PCR, while TCRdb's copy carries only in-frame clones and drops some. The data hold 600,000 or so clones, with around 12% observed a single time. V was pared by 5 bases and J by 10 bases, with 13 bases between. Germline values: CDR1 MNHEY, CDR2 SMNVEV (reference sequence). The length of the CDR3 is 12 residues. The chain couples TRBV27 to TRBJ2-3; D is unclear. The clonotype comes from a man in his thirties or forties with type 1 diabetes. Sequenced input: naive CD4+ T cells from blood. The CDR3 DNA sequence: TGTGCCAGCAGTGCCCCCTCGCGTGCGCAGTATTTT. It translates to CASSAPSRAQYF.